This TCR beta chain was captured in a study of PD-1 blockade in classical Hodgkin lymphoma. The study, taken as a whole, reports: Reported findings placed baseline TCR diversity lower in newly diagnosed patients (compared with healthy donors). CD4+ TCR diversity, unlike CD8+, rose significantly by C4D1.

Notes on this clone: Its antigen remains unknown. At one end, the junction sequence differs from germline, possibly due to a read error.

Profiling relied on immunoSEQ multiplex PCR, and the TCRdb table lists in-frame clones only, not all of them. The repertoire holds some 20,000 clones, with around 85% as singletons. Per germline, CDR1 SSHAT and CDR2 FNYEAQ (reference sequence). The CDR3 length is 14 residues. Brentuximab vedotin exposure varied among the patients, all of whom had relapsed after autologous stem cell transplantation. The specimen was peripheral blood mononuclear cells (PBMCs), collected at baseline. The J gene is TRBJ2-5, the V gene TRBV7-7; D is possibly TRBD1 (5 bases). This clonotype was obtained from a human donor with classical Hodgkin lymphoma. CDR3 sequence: CASSPRVREETQYF. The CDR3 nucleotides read TGTGCTAGCAGCCCCAGGGTGCGTGAAGAGACCCAGTACTTC.